A single sample gave rise to the 2 T cell receptor beta chains below, sequenced in a study of regulatory T cells in long-lasting Graves disease. Time point described: newly diagnosed GD, antithyroid drugs for less than 3 months. Scientists built the TCR library using RNA that was extracted from PBMCs. Relying on iRepertoire HTBI primers and Arm-PCR of CDR3 regions, the team built TCR beta libraries. TCRdb reprocessed the multiplex PCR reads with MiXCR, giving one entry per CDR3 protein. The table includes over 500,000 distinct CDR3 sequences, less than 20% detected once. The same sample was also studied in work on T cells in Graves' hyperthyroidism and ophthalmopathy.

The input for sequencing was peripheral blood mononuclear cells (PBMCs), taken at new diagnosis, from a patient treated with antithyroid drugs. These receptors all come from a woman aged 30 to 39 with Graves disease.

This clonotype was recorded many times. The gene calls are TRBV11-2 and TRBJ2-5; D gene ambiguous. The CDR3 covers 14 residues. The germline V and J ends were trimmed by 4 bases and 4 bases, with 13 bases remaining between them. Germline assignment: CDR1 SGHAT and CDR2 FQNNGV. In nucleotides, the CDR3 is TGTGCCAGCAGCTCTCCTGTGGAACGAGAGACCCAGTACTTC. This encodes CASSSPVERETQYF. The variable domain in full, with the rest retrieved from reference TRBV11-2 and TRBJ2-5, is EAGVAQSPRYKIIEKRQSVAFWCNPISGHATLYWYQQILGQGPKLLIQFQNNGVVDDSQLPKDRFSAERLKGVDSTLKIQPAKLEDSAVYLCASSSPVERETQYFGPGTRLLVL.

A word on this clonotype: A much larger clone differs by one base, so this may be a read error. The chain recombines TRBV29-1 with TRBJ2-5, with TRBD1 matching over 7 bases. In germline, CDR1 is SQVTM, CDR2 ANQGSEA. The V gene end was trimmed by 6 bases and the J gene end by 1 base; junction bases not matched to a gene: 5. The CDR3 sequence is 13 residues long. The CDR3 coding sequence is TGCAGCGTCATGGGACAGTGCCAAGAGACCCAGTACTTC. It yields the protein CSVMGQCQETQYF.